Included here is one TCR beta chain sequence, with context. Other DNA sequences in this sample translate to the same CDR3. In germline, CDR1 is SNHLY, CDR2 FYNNEI. Trimming cost V 6 bases and J 1 base; bases outside gene matches: 4. CDR3 length: 14 residues. Profiled with immunoSEQ multiplex PCR; TCRdb holds only in-frame clones, not every one. The sample has hundreds of thousands of clones, roughly nine tenths seen once. The entry originates in a study of blood T cell repertoires in COVID-19. Study at large: Acute-phase and convalescent COVID-19 samples originated in the United States, Italy and Spain.

Recovered participants had two consecutive negative NP/OP PCR tests, healthcare professional clearance, or symptom resolution. This clonotype was obtained from a woman aged 55-69 years who had recovered from COVID-19. Sequencing used PBMCs or T cells enriched from blood (not recorded which). The V and J genes are TRBV2 and TRBJ2-3; 7 bases are a match to TRBD1. CDR3: CASRLTGGTDTQYF. The CDR3 nucleotides read TGTGCCAGCAGACTAACAGGGGGCACAGATACGCAGTATTTT.